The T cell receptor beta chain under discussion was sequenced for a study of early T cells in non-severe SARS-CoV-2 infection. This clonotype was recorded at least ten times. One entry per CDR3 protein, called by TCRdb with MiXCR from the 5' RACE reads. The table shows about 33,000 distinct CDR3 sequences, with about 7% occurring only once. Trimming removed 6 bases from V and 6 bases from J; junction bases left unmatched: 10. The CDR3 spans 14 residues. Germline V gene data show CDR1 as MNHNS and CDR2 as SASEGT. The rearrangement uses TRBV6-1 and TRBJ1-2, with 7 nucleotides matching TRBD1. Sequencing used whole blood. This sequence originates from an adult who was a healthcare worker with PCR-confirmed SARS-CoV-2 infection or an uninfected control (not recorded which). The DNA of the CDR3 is TGTGCCAGCAGCTCAGGACAGGATGGGGATGGCTACACCTTC. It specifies CASSSGQDGDGYTF.